This passage covers 8 T cell receptor beta chains from one sample sequenced in a study of technical replicates of blood from a handful of donors. The assay was immunoSEQ multiplex PCR, and TCRdb's table has in-frame clones only and misses some. The sample has some 94,000 clones; about 95% are singletons. The sequenced material came from T cells isolated from PBMCs. These receptors all come from a human donor in good health.

V and J are TRBV30 and TRBJ2-3, with 9 nucleotides matching TRBD2. Germline V CDR1 and CDR2: GTSNPN, SVGIG (reference sequence). The CDR3 loop spans 14 amino acids. With 2 bases clipped from V and 7 bases from J, the junction kept 7 bases outside the gene matches. Here the CDR3 DNA reads TGTGCCTGGAGTTCGGGACTAGCCGCGAATACGCAGTATTTT. This sequence encodes CAWSSGLAANTQYF.

The rearrangement uses TRBV6-1 and TRBJ2-7; 9 nucleotides match TRBD2. The germline V gene encodes CDR1 MNHNS and CDR2 SASEGT. J gave up 0 bases and V 4 bases, and 4 bases lay outside the gene matches. The CDR3 has 15 residues. CDR3 in DNA: TGTGCCAGCAGTGGACTAGCGGTGAGCTCCTACGAGCAGTACTTC. Encoded protein: CASSGLAVSSYEQYF.

The CDR3, as DNA: TGTGCCAGCCTCGAGGGAAATCAGCCCCAGCATTTT. This gives the protein CASLEGNQPQHF. The chain recombines TRBV28 with TRBJ1-5, with D uncertain. V shed 8 bases and J shed 4 bases, with 9 bases lying between them. CDR3 length equals 12 residues. Germline values: CDR1 MDHEN, CDR2 SYDVKM.

Here the CDR3 reads CASSPVSYNEQFF. The CDR3 nucleotides are TGTGCCAGCAGTCCCGTCTCCTACAATGAGCAGTTCTTC. V is TRBV27 and J is TRBJ2-1, with D uncertain. In germline, CDR1 is MNHEY, CDR2 SMNVEV (reference sequence). Trimming stripped 5 bases from V and 0 bases from J, with 5 bases between. This CDR3 has 13 amino acids.

The chain recombines TRBV6-5 with TRBJ2-2; D uncertain. CDR1 MNHEY and CDR2 SVGAGI come from the germline V gene. The CDR3 sequence is 13 residues long. V was cut by 2 bases and J by 6 bases, with 7 bases left in between. The CDR3 here is CASSYLSSGELFF. In DNA, the CDR3 is TGTGCCAGCAGTTACCTCTCTTCCGGGGAGCTGTTTTTT.

This chain connects TRBV29-1 to TRBJ1-1, with a possible D match to TRBD1 (5 bases). V dropped 1 base and J dropped 5 bases, with 8 bases sitting between them. The CDR3 sequence is 12 residues long. Germline loops: CDR1 SQVTM, CDR2 ANQGSEA. The CDR3 sequence is CSVEGQGTEAFF. As DNA, the CDR3 is TGCAGCGTTGAAGGGCAGGGAACTGAAGCTTTCTTT.

The chain carries TRBV4-3 and TRBJ2-3, with D maybe TRBD1 (5 bases). The V end lost 1 base, the J end lost 0 bases, and 8 bases lay between the germline ends. This CDR3 contains 15 residues. The V gene's germline CDR1 is LGHNA and CDR2 YSLEER. CDR3 sequence reads: CASSQGTYSTDTQYF. CDR3 DNA sequence: TGCGCCAGCAGCCAAGGGACATATAGCACAGATACGCAGTATTTT.

This chain uses TRBV19 with TRBJ1-1; TRBD1 aligns across 8 bases. The CDR3 is 16 amino acids. Trimming cost V 3 bases and J 1 base; bases outside gene matches: 7. Germline-derived CDR1 and CDR2 are LNHDA and SQIVND (reference sequence). CDR3 region: CASSMSSGTGNTEAFF. The DNA for the CDR3 is TGTGCCAGTAGTATGTCATCGGGGACAGGGAACACTGAAGCTTTCTTT.